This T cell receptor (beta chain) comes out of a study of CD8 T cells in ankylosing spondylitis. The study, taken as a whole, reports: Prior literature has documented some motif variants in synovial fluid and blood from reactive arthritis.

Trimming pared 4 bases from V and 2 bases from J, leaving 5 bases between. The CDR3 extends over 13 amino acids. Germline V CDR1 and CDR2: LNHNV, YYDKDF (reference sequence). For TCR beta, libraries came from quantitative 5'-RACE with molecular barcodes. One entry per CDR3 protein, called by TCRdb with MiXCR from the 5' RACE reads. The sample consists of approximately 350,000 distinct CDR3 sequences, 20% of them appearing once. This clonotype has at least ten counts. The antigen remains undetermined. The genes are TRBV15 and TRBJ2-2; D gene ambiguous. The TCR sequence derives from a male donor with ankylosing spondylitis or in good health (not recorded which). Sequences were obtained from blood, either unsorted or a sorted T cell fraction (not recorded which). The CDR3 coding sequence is TGTGCCACCAGCAACCCAAACACCGGGGAGCTGTTTTTT. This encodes CATSNPNTGELFF. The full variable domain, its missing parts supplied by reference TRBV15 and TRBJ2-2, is DAMVIQNPRYQVTQFGKPVTLSCSQTLNHNVMYWYQQKSSQAPKLLFHYYDKDFNNEADTPDNFQSRRPNTSFCFLDIRSPGLGDTAMYLCATSNPNTGELFFGEGSRLTVL.